This T cell receptor beta chain was profiled in a study of cytomegalovirus exposure and HLA in healthy donors. Study context: There were several hundred genotyped donors. Of these, 81% fell in the genetic ancestry cluster associated with self-reported Caucasian donors.

There are a few counts of this clone. Its antigen remains unidentified. The PCR had 60 Vbeta and 13 Jbeta primers. TCRdb's copy holds only in-frame clones and misses some; the assay was immunoSEQ multiplex PCR. The sample carries 100,000 or so clones, approximately 86% recorded once. Study observations and caveats: Three CMV-associated chains proved CMV antigen-specific in vitro.

The length of the CDR3 is 16 residues. Trimming stripped 7 bases from V and 6 bases from J, with 22 bases between. Germline CDR1 and CDR2: SNHLY and FYNNEI. V is TRBV2 and J is TRBJ1-5, with TRBD1 as a possible D gene (6 bases). The sequence was obtained from a man aged 18 to 30 in good health and CMV-seronegative. Source material: PBMCs. The CDR3 region is CASTERGAAGGQPQHF. CDR3 nucleotides: TGTGCCAGCACCGAACGGGGGGCGGCCGGTGGTCAGCCCCAGCATTTT.